These 16 T cell receptor beta chains were all obtained from the same sample, sequenced in a study of blood T cell repertoires in COVID-19. Profiled with immunoSEQ multiplex PCR; TCRdb holds only in-frame clones, not every one. This sample has under 300,000 clones; about 85% occur once, and the top ten carry more than 6%. Sequencing was done on a sample of peripheral blood. The receptors here all came from a woman between 55 and 75 years old with active or convalescent COVID-19.

The CDR3 region is CASSLGTSAYNEQFF. CDR3 sequence (DNA): TGTGCCAGCAGTTTAGGGACTAGCGCCTACAATGAGCAGTTCTTC. The J gene is TRBJ2-1, the V gene TRBV28; 10 nucleotides line up with TRBD2. The CDR3 is 15 amino acids. Losses at the gene ends were 2 bases for V and 2 bases for J; bases not matched to a gene: 0. Germline V lookup: CDR1 MDHEN, CDR2 SYDVKM.

Only a few counts were recorded for this clone. This chain joins TRBV28 and TRBJ1-4; TRBD1 is a possible D gene (5 bases). From germline, CDR1 is MDHEN and CDR2 SYDVKM. The CDR3 length is 15 residues. V was shortened by 5 bases and J by 2 bases, with 12 bases between the two germline ends. The CDR3 bases are TGTGCCAGCAGTCCCGGGGGGGGTACTAATGAAAAACTGTTTTTT. Translating it yields CASSPGGGTNEKLFF.

The genes are TRBV10-2 and TRBJ2-1; 9 positions match TRBD2. The germline V gene encodes CDR1 WSHSY and CDR2 SAAADI. This CDR3 comprises 16 residues. V lost 3 bases to trimming and J lost 7 bases; unmatched junction nucleotides: 10. The CDR3 loop reads CASSDPGLASANEQFF. The CDR3 bases are TGCGCCAGCAGTGACCCTGGACTAGCGAGCGCTAATGAGCAGTTCTTC.

The gene calls are TRBV6-5 and TRBJ1-1, with a weak D call TRBD1 (5 bases). Germline V lookup: CDR1 MNHEY, CDR2 SVGAGI. The CDR3 runs 14 residues. Trimming shortened V by 4 bases and J by 9 bases, and 18 bases separated the two germline ends. CDR3: CASSLTQDIAQAFF. The CDR3 coding sequence is TGTGCCAGCAGTTTGACACAGGACATCGCTCAAGCTTTCTTT.

The chain uses TRBV9 and TRBJ2-1, with D maybe TRBD2 (6 bases). Germline V CDR1 and CDR2: SGDLS, YYNGEE. The CDR3 is 16 residues long. V lost 0 bases and J 1 base, leaving 11 bases between the germline ends. CDR3 residues: CASSVDWAGSYNEQFF. The DNA for the CDR3 is TGTGCCAGCAGCGTAGATTGGGCGGGGTCCTACAATGAGCAGTTCTTC.

This rearrangement joins TRBV19 to TRBJ2-7, with 7 bases aligning to TRBD2. The CDR3 has 13 amino acids. V lost 4 bases and J lost 3; bases outside the gene matches: 3. Germline assignment: CDR1 LNHDA and CDR2 SQIVND (reference sequence). CDR3 sequence: CASSREGNYEQYF. The DNA for the CDR3 is TGTGCCAGTAGTAGGGAGGGAAACTACGAGCAGTACTTC.

This clone was detected a few times. The chain couples TRBV3-1 (or the pseudogene TRBV3-2) to TRBJ2-2; 8 bases map to TRBD1. The CDR3 is 14 amino acids. Per germline, CDR1 LGHDT and CDR2 YNNKEL (reference sequence). Losses at the gene ends were 6 bases for V and 3 bases for J; bases not matched to a gene: 3. The CDR3 region is CASSQDRDTGELFF. DNA for the CDR3: TGTGCCAGCAGTCAGGACAGGGACACCGGGGAGCTGTTTTTT.

V usage is TRBV7-9 and J usage is TRBJ2-5, with a tentative D call TRBD1 (6 bases). V was shortened by 0 bases and J by 0 bases, with 8 bases between the two germline ends. Germline V gene data show CDR1 as SEHNR and CDR2 as FQNEAQ (reference sequence). This CDR3 comprises 15 residues. CDR3 sequence reads: CASSLAGQHQETQYF. The CDR3 DNA reads TGTGCCAGCAGCTTAGCAGGACAGCACCAAGAGACCCAGTACTTC.

V gene TRBV7-2 combines with J gene TRBJ2-1, with TRBD2 matching over 13 bases. Germline V gives CDR1 SGHTA, CDR2 FQGNSA. The CDR3 runs to 16 residues. V lost 3 bases to trimming and J lost 7 bases; unmatched junction nucleotides: 6. The CDR3 DNA is TGTGCCAGCAGCTTCCAGCGACTAGCGGGGGGTAATGAGCAGTTCTTC. This encodes CASSFQRLAGGNEQFF.

V gene TRBV5-4 combines with J gene TRBJ2-3; D uncertain. CDR1 and CDR2 from the germline V gene are SGHNT and YYREEE (reference sequence). Trimming removed 2 bases from V and 0 bases from J, with 10 bases in between. This CDR3 region has 15 residues. CDR3 amino acids: CASSLGDPSTDTQYF. The CDR3, as DNA: TGTGCCAGCAGCTTAGGAGACCCAAGCACAGATACGCAGTATTTT.

V gene TRBV7-8 combines with J gene TRBJ1-6, with 7 bases fitting TRBD1. CDR1 is SGHVS and CDR2 is FQNEAQ in the germline V gene. This CDR3 contains 14 residues. Trimming at V came to 5 bases and at J to 10 bases, leaving 8 bases not matched to a gene. The CDR3: CASSRQGLPSPLHF. DNA for the CDR3: TGTGCCAGCAGCCGACAGGGTTTACCCTCACCCCTCCACTTT. The whole variable domain, filled in from reference TRBV7-8 and TRBJ1-6, reads GAGVSQSPRYKVAKRGQDVALRCDPISGHVSLFWYQQALGQGPEFLTYFQNEAQLDKSGLPSDRFFAERPEGSVSTLKIQRTQQEDSAVYLCASSRQGLPSPLHFGNGTRLTVT.

The chain joins TRBV19 to TRBJ2-3, with TRBD2 as a possible D gene (5 bases). With 5 bases removed from V and 3 bases from J, the gap between germline ends came to 12 bases. The germline V gene has CDR1 LNHDA and CDR2 SQIVND (reference sequence). This CDR3 has 14 amino acids. DNA for the CDR3: TGTGCCAGTAGTCCGGGAAGCCGGACAGATACGCAGTATTTT. Translating gives CASSPGSRTDTQYF.

The V gene is TRBV28, the J gene TRBJ2-7, with 7 nucleotides matching TRBD1. The CDR3 has 15 residues. With V trimmed by 7 bases and J by 4 bases, 13 bases remained unmatched. Germline lookup yields CDR1 MDHEN and CDR2 SYDVKM. The CDR3 DNA reads as TGTGCCAGCACCGATTCGACAGGGTTTTCTTACGAGCAGTACTTC. This encodes CASTDSTGFSYEQYF.

The V call is TRBV18, the J call TRBJ2-5; possible D gene TRBD2, 5 bases. There are 13 residues in the CDR3. Germline CDR1 reads KGHSH; CDR2 reads LQKENI. V dropped 0 bases and J dropped 4 bases, with 6 bases sitting between them. The CDR3 DNA reads as TGTGCCAGCTCACCACCGGAGGTAGAGACCCAGTACTTC. It yields the protein CASSPPEVETQYF.

This clone was detected ten times or more. V usage is TRBV2 and J usage is TRBJ2-2; 7 bases agree with TRBD1. The germline CDR1 and CDR2 sequences are SNHLY and FYNNEI. This CDR3 comprises 18 residues. The junction had 18 bases not matched to a gene; V was cut back by 6 bases and J by 5 bases. The CDR3 spells CASSPDRMSSTDTGELFF. The CDR3 DNA follows: TGTGCCAGCAGCCCGGACAGGATGTCGTCCACTGATACCGGGGAGCTGTTTTTT. The whole variable domain, remainder taken from reference TRBV2 and TRBJ2-2, is EPEVTQTPSHQVTQMGQEVILRCVPISNHLYFYWYRQILGQKVEFLVSFYNNEISEKSEIFDDQFSVERPDGSNFTLKIRSTKLEDSAMYFCASSPDRMSSTDTGELFFGEGSRLTVL.

The chain is built from TRBV30 and TRBJ1-2, with 7 bases aligning to TRBD1. The CDR3 length is 14 residues. CDR1 and CDR2 (germline): GTSNPN, SVGIG (reference sequence). V shed 4 bases and J 7 bases; nucleotides not matched to a gene: 12. In DNA form, the CDR3 reads TGTGCCTGGAAAGGGGGCAGGGAAGGTGCTGGCTACACCTTC. It specifies CAWKGGREGAGYTF.